This entry lists 6 T cell receptor beta chains sequenced from one sample in a study of blood T cell repertoires in COVID-19. Only in-frame clones appear in the TCRdb table, and some are missing; sequencing was by immunoSEQ multiplex PCR. The data contain some 130,000 clones, around 80% of them singletons. Sequences were obtained from peripheral blood. These TCRs come from a man aged 65-85 years with acute or convalescent COVID-19.

CDR3 in amino acids: CASSERQGFNEKLFF. CDR3 DNA sequence: TGTGCCAGCAGTGAGCGACAGGGTTTTAATGAAAAACTGTTTTTT. This chain uses TRBV6-1 with TRBJ1-4; 7 bases agree with TRBD1. Germline V gene sequence: CDR1 MNHNS, CDR2 SASEGT. Trimming removed 3 bases from V and 4 bases from J; junction bases left unmatched: 5. The CDR3 covers 15 residues.

The chain recombines TRBV9 with TRBJ1-1, with D hard to call. The V and J ends lost 4 bases and 0 bases respectively, with 10 bases between them. CDR1 and CDR2 (germline): SGDLS, YYNGEE. This CDR3 has 14 residues. The CDR3 DNA follows: TGTGCCAGCAGCTCCTTGGCCCTGAACACTGAAGCTTTCTTT. Protein sequence: CASSSLALNTEAFF.

The chain couples TRBV6-4 to TRBJ1-5, with a tentative D call TRBD1 (5 bases). The CDR3 length is 13 residues. Trimming took off 11 bases at V and 2 bases at J, with 13 bases between the two ends. Germline V gene data show CDR1 as MRHNA and CDR2 as SNTAGT. CDR3 sequence (DNA): TGTGCCTCGTCCCCGGGGGGCAATCAGCCCCAGCATTTT. Translating it yields CASSPGGNQPQHF.

The chain couples TRBV2 to TRBJ2-1; D possibly corresponds to TRBD2 (6 bases). Trimming removed 2 bases from V and 13 bases from J, with 15 bases in between. Germline V gene data show CDR1 as SNHLY and CDR2 as FYNNEI. This CDR3 spans 13 amino acids. The CDR3 protein is CASSENPAGSQFF. Here the CDR3 DNA reads TGTGCCAGCAGTGAAAATCCGGCGGGGTCCCAGTTCTTC.

This sequence joins TRBV6-5 and TRBJ1-2; D ambiguous. This CDR3 spans 14 amino acids. Germline CDR1 MNHEY, CDR2 SVGAGI. V was clipped by 1 base and J by 2 bases, with 8 bases between them. The CDR3 spells CASSYLAGNYGYTF. DNA for the CDR3: TGTGCCAGCAGTTACTTGGCAGGCAACTATGGCTACACCTTC.

The chain links TRBV11-2 to TRBJ1-4; D gene ambiguous. CDR3 length: 14 residues. Germline CDR1 reads SGHAT; CDR2 reads FQNNGV. Trimming stripped 7 bases from V and 7 bases from J, with 16 bases between. DNA for the CDR3: TGTGCCAGCAAAACGGGGTTATCCTCTGAAAAACTGTTTTTT. Amino acids: CASKTGLSSEKLFF.